The 29 T cell receptor beta chains below were found in one sample sequenced in a study of cytotoxic CD8 clonotypes in ibrutinib-treated CLL. The assay was immunoSEQ multiplex PCR, and TCRdb's table has in-frame clones only and misses some. The sample consists of more than 200,000 clones, roughly 65% of them appearing once. The sequenced sample was PBMCs, obtained after 12 months of ibrutinib treatment. The receptors shown here come from a human donor with chronic lymphocytic leukemia.

As to this clone: The junction does not match germline at one end; this may be a read error. The chain couples TRBV25-1 to TRBJ2-4; 7 bases agree with TRBD1. Per the germline V gene, CDR1 is MGHDK and CDR2 is SYGVNS. This CDR3 comprises 14 residues. CDR3: CASRESGTENIQYF. The CDR3 DNA sequence: TGTGCCAGCAGGGAATCCGGGACAGAAAACATTCAGTACTTC.

This chain links TRBV7-2 with TRBJ2-2; D is undetermined. The CDR3 has 13 amino acids. The V end lost 0 bases, the J end lost 6 bases, and 5 bases lay between the germline ends. Germline assignment: CDR1 SGHTA and CDR2 FQGNSA. This CDR3 reads CASSLALSGELFF. CDR3 in DNA: TGTGCCAGCAGCTTAGCTCTATCCGGGGAGCTGTTTTTT.

The J gene is TRBJ1-6, the V gene TRBV9; unclear D gene. In germline, CDR1 is SGDLS, CDR2 YYNGEE. The V gene lost 4 bases and the J gene lost 4 bases, with 9 bases spanning the gap. The CDR3 covers 14 residues. The CDR3 spells CASSPDTYNSPLHF. The DNA of the CDR3 is TGTGCCAGCAGCCCCGACACTTATAATTCACCCCTCCACTTT.

The chain recombines TRBV18 with TRBJ2-1, with TRBD1 matching over 10 bases. CDR1 is KGHSH, CDR2 LQKENI, per germline. This CDR3 comprises 15 residues. The V and J ends lost 2 bases and 5 bases, in that order; junction bases with no gene match: 3. CDR3 sequence reads: CASSPTGQGDNEQFF. The CDR3 nucleotides read TGTGCCAGCTCACCAACAGGACAGGGGGACAATGAGCAGTTCTTC.

This clone was observed once. The chain uses TRBV25-1 and TRBJ1-6, with D hard to call. Per the germline V gene, CDR1 is MGHDK and CDR2 is SYGVNS. The ends were cut back, 1 base at V and 7 bases at J, with 14 bases in the middle. The CDR3 runs 16 residues. CDR3 sequence (DNA): TGTGCCAGCAGTGAATGGGGTACGATGACGAATTCACCCCTCCACTTT. The encoded protein is CASSEWGTMTNSPLHF.

The genes are TRBV29-1 and TRBJ1-2; 9 bases agree with TRBD1. CDR1 is SQVTM and CDR2 is ANQGSEA in the germline V gene. CDR3 length: 11 residues. CDR3 region: CVVQGAFGYTF. In DNA form, the CDR3 reads TGCGTCGTACAGGGGGCTTTTGGCTACACCTTC.

V gene TRBV9 combines with J gene TRBJ1-5; no definite D call. Trimming stripped 3 bases from V and 2 bases from J, with 12 bases between. The germline V gene has CDR1 SGDLS and CDR2 YYNGEE. CDR3 length: 15 amino acids. The CDR3 here is CASSASSGGNQPQHF. Written as DNA, the CDR3 is TGTGCCAGCAGCGCGAGCTCAGGCGGCAATCAGCCCCAGCATTTT.

This clone was seen a handful of times. The rearrangement joins TRBV5-1 to TRBJ1-4; D may be TRBD1 (6 bases). The CDR3 is 14 residues long. The germline CDR1 and CDR2 sequences are SGHRS and YFSETQ. Trimming took 4 bases from V and 8 from J, leaving 15 bases between them. The CDR3 sequence: CASSVGTRGEKLFF. The CDR3, as DNA: TGCGCCAGCAGCGTCGGGACAAGGGGGGAAAAACTGTTTTTT.

The rearrangement joins TRBV7-6 to TRBJ2-2, with D tentatively TRBD1 (5 bases). Trimming removed 4 bases at V and 5 bases at J, with 11 bases between. The CDR3 is 14 residues long. CDR1 is SGHVS, CDR2 FNYEAQ, per germline. Here the CDR3 reads CASSSQGRTGELFF. The CDR3 DNA sequence: TGTGCCAGCAGCTCGCAGGGTAGAACCGGGGAGCTGTTTTTT. Full variable domain (rest looked up from reference TRBV7-6 and TRBJ2-2): GAGVSQSPRYKVTKRGQDVALRCDPISGHVSLYWYRQALGQGPEFLTYFNYEAQQDKSGLPNDRFSAERPEGSISTLTIQRTEQRDSAMYRCASSSQGRTGELFFGEGSRLTVL.

The chain employs TRBV5-5 and TRBJ1-1; D is ambiguous. The germline V and J ends were trimmed by 4 bases and 4 bases, with 14 bases remaining between them. CDR3 length equals 14 residues. CDR1 is SGHKS and CDR2 is YYEKEE in the germline V gene (reference sequence). This CDR3 reads CASSPVGRSTEAFF. The CDR3 nucleotides read TGTGCCAGCAGCCCGGTCGGGCGGAGCACTGAAGCTTTCTTT.

This clone was seen more than once but under ten times. The rearrangement uses TRBV6-5 and TRBJ2-1; D is possibly TRBD1 (5 bases). Germline CDR1 reads MNHEY; CDR2 reads SVGAGI. Deletions cut 5 bases from V and 9 bases from J, with 17 bases between. This CDR3 region has 14 residues. CDR3 amino acids: CASSRTRPDSEQFF. The CDR3 DNA sequence: TGTGCCAGCAGTAGGACACGCCCCGACAGTGAGCAGTTCTTC.

This clone was seen a handful of times. The rearrangement joins TRBV30 to TRBJ2-7; D is ambiguous. Germline V gives CDR1 GTSNPN, CDR2 SVGIG (reference sequence). Trimming pared 0 bases from V and 2 bases from J, leaving 8 bases between. This CDR3 contains 13 residues. CDR3 sequence: CAWSVKGPYEQYF. CDR3 coding DNA: TGTGCCTGGAGTGTAAAAGGTCCCTACGAGCAGTACTTC. The whole variable domain, remainder taken from reference TRBV30 and TRBJ2-7, is SQTIHQWPATLVQPVGSPLSLECTVEGTSNPNLYWYRQAAGRGLQLLFYSVGIGQISSEVPQNLSASRPQDRQFILSSKKLLLSDSGFYLCAWSVKGPYEQYFGPGTRLTVT.

The J gene is TRBJ1-1, the V gene TRBV15; D remains unclear. V dropped 5 bases and J dropped 4 bases, with 23 bases sitting between them. The CDR3 loop spans 17 amino acids. Germline V gene data show CDR1 as LNHNV and CDR2 as YYDKDF (reference sequence). CDR3 sequence (DNA): TGTGCCACCAGCTCTCTCACGGGCCGGCTCGCGGTCACTGAAGCTTTCTTT. Translated, it gives CATSSLTGRLAVTEAFF.

The CDR3 bases are TGTGCCAGCAGCGGCGGTAGCACAGATACGCAGTATTTT. It encodes CASSGGSTDTQYF. V and J are TRBV7-3 and TRBJ2-3; no clear D. V was clipped by 5 bases and J by 0 bases, with 6 bases between them. Germline V gene data show CDR1 as SGHTA and CDR2 as FQGTGA. This CDR3 spans 13 amino acids.

In this sample, this clone turned up many times. V is TRBV4-2 and J is TRBJ1-4, with D perhaps matching TRBD1 (6 bases). This CDR3 is built from 16 residues. The V gene lost 1 base and the J gene lost 1 base, with 10 bases spanning the gap. CDR1 is LGHNA and CDR2 is YNFKEQ in the germline V gene. The CDR3 region is CASSQGGQLTNEKLFF. DNA of the CDR3: TGTGCCAGCAGCCAAGGTGGACAGCTAACTAATGAAAAACTGTTTTTT.

The chain joins TRBV5-4 to TRBJ1-2; 9 bases are shared with TRBD1. This CDR3 has 15 amino acids. Unmatched junction bases numbered 3, after V lost 1 base and J lost 2 bases. Germline CDR1 and CDR2: SGHNT and YYREEE (reference sequence). This chain's CDR3 is CASSLWDRVNYGYTF. DNA of the CDR3: TGTGCCAGCAGCTTGTGGGACAGGGTGAACTATGGCTACACCTTC.

The chain combines TRBV7-3 with TRBJ2-6; 10 bases agree with TRBD1. Germline values: CDR1 SGHTA, CDR2 FQGTGA. There are 17 residues in the CDR3. J was trimmed by 4 bases and V by 3 bases; bases with no gene match: 6. The chain's CDR3 is CASSFRDRGEGANVLTF. CDR3 sequence (DNA): TGTGCCAGCAGCTTCCGGGACAGGGGAGAAGGGGCCAACGTCCTGACTTTC.

V is TRBV5-6 and J is TRBJ2-1; weak D call: TRBD2 (5 bases). The CDR3 sequence is 18 residues long. Germline V CDR1 and CDR2: SGHDT, YYEEEE. The germline V and J ends were trimmed by 0 bases and 4 bases, with 20 bases remaining between them. The CDR3 nucleotides are TGTGCCAGCAGCTTGGTATCGAGAGGGTTATGGGGATACAATGAGCAGTTCTTC. Amino acid sequence: CASSLVSRGLWGYNEQFF.

This clone was seen many times. This sequence joins TRBV6-5 and TRBJ1-2; D perhaps matches TRBD1 (6 bases). Germline V gene sequence: CDR1 MNHEY, CDR2 SVGAGI. This CDR3 comprises 15 residues. Trimming pared 7 bases from V and 2 bases from J, leaving 17 bases between. DNA of the CDR3: TGTGCCAGCACCCCGAGGGGGGTCACAAACTATGGCTACACCTTC. The encoded protein is CASTPRGVTNYGYTF.

This clone occurred a few times. The chain joins TRBV19 to TRBJ1-1; no clear D. Trimming removed 6 bases at V and 1 base at J, with 9 bases between. This CDR3 has 13 residues. Germline V lookup: CDR1 LNHDA, CDR2 SQIVND (reference sequence). CDR3 in amino acids: CASRRGPNTEAFF. CDR3 coding DNA: TGTGCCAGTAGACGAGGACCGAACACTGAAGCTTTCTTT.

CDR3 region: CASSSSNTQYF. Here the CDR3 DNA reads TGTGCCAGCAGCAGTAGCAATACGCAGTATTTT. The chain links TRBV7-9 to TRBJ2-3; D gene uncertain. With 5 bases removed from V and 7 bases from J, the gap between germline ends came to 7 bases. CDR1 and CDR2 (germline): SEHNR, FQNEAQ (reference sequence). The CDR3 is 11 amino acids.

This chain uses TRBV14 with TRBJ1-2; D gene unclear. Germline CDR1 and CDR2: SGHDN and FVKESK. V was clipped by 0 bases and J by 4 bases, with 21 bases between them. There are 18 residues in the CDR3. CDR3 nucleotide sequence: TGTGCCAGCAGCCAAGATTACCAGAGGACTGCCGGGATCTATGGCTACACCTTC. This translates into CASSQDYQRTAGIYGYTF.

The chain employs TRBV5-6 and TRBJ1-1; D is uncertain. CDR3 length: 13 amino acids. Trimming cost V 0 bases and J 0 bases, with 3 bases left between them. CDR1 SGHDT and CDR2 YYEEEE come from the germline V gene. CDR3 nucleotides: TGTGCCAGCAGCTTGGTGGTGAACACTGAAGCTTTCTTT. Translated, it gives CASSLVVNTEAFF.

The chain uses TRBV19 and TRBJ2-1; TRBD2 aligns across 8 bases. CDR1 and CDR2 from the germline V gene are LNHDA and SQIVND (reference sequence). The V and J ends lost 6 bases and 7 bases, in that order; junction bases with no gene match: 8. This CDR3 region has 14 residues. CDR3 in amino acids: CASRVREGRNEQFF. DNA for the CDR3: TGTGCCAGTAGGGTTCGGGAGGGCCGAAATGAGCAGTTCTTC.

This chain links TRBV5-1 with TRBJ1-6; D ambiguous. The germline V and J ends were trimmed by 2 bases and 9 bases, with 15 bases remaining between them. Germline V gives CDR1 SGHRS, CDR2 YFSETQ. This CDR3 contains 15 residues. This CDR3 reads CASSFVGAEASPLHF. The CDR3 DNA reads as TGCGCCAGCAGCTTCGTTGGAGCAGAAGCTTCACCCCTCCACTTT.

This chain links TRBV5-1 with TRBJ2-7; TRBD1 agrees at 7 bases. The CDR3 runs 14 residues. The ends lost 0 bases at V and 2 bases at J; junction bases unmatched: 2. Germline assignment: CDR1 SGHRS and CDR2 YFSETQ. The CDR3 sequence: CASSLGDSTYEQYF. Written as DNA, the CDR3 is TGCGCCAGCAGCTTGGGGGACAGCACCTACGAGCAGTACTTC.

This clone was seen only a few times. The chain employs TRBV6-6 and TRBJ2-6; no reliable D call. Germline CDR1 reads MNHNY; CDR2 reads SVGAGI (reference sequence). This CDR3 spans 12 amino acids. Trimming removed 11 bases at V and 0 bases at J, with 5 bases between. The CDR3 DNA is TGTGCCTCCCGCTCTGGGGCCAACGTCCTGACTTTC. Protein product: CASRSGANVLTF.

The chain carries TRBV13 and TRBJ1-5, with D perhaps matching TRBD1 (5 bases). Trimming took off 2 bases at V and 7 bases at J, with 12 bases between the two ends. Per the germline V gene, CDR1 is PRHDT and CDR2 is FYEKMQ (reference sequence). The CDR3 loop spans 14 amino acids. Here the CDR3 reads CASSLRGELQPQHF. The DNA of the CDR3 is TGTGCCAGCAGCTTAAGGGGTGAGTTGCAGCCCCAGCATTTT.

V gene TRBV6-6 combines with J gene TRBJ1-5; tentative D call: TRBD1 (6 bases). The CDR3 is 14 amino acids. From germline, CDR1 is MNHNY and CDR2 SVGAGI (reference sequence). Trimming took off 6 bases at V and 6 bases at J, with 15 bases between the two ends. In DNA form, the CDR3 reads TGTGCCAGCAGGAGACAGGAAGGCGGTCAGCCCCAGCATTTT. Its translation: CASRRQEGGQPQHF.